Each of the 23 T cell receptor beta chains below was sequenced from the same sample in a study of blood T cells in healthy people across ages. Sample-barcoded 5' priming and a J-beta primer mix drove a second PCR of 7 to 11 cycles. MiXCR, applied by TCRdb to the 5' RACE reads, yields one record per CDR3 protein. Here the sample spans roughly 1,500,000 distinct CDR3 sequences, roughly 40% being singletons. Sequencing input: blood. The origin of the receptors is a woman aged 18-30 years in good health.

This clonotype showed up just a few times. This rearrangement joins TRBV5-5 to TRBJ2-1, with 8 bases identical to TRBD2. Germline V gives CDR1 SGHKS, CDR2 YYEKEE (reference sequence). V was pared by 2 bases and J by 8 bases, with 9 bases of the junction left unmatched. The CDR3 contains 15 residues. CDR3 coding DNA: TGTGCCAGCAGCTTCTTACTAGCGGAGGTCTATGAGCAGTTCTTC. Translation: CASSFLLAEVYEQFF.

J is TRBJ2-1 and V is TRBV4-1, with D possibly being TRBD1 (6 bases). Germline values: CDR1 MGHRA, CDR2 YSYEKL. The V end was cut by 0 bases, the J end by 0 bases, with 9 bases between. CDR3 size: 16 residues. The CDR3 region is CASSQDQGTSYNEQFF. Written as DNA, the CDR3 is TGCGCCAGCAGCCAAGATCAGGGGACCTCCTACAATGAGCAGTTCTTC.

This clonotype has more than one count but fewer than ten. The chain links TRBV29-1 to TRBJ2-5; D is perhaps TRBD1 or TRBD2 (5 bases each). V shed 8 bases and J shed 1 base, with 14 bases lying between them. The CDR3 has 13 residues. Looked up from germline, CDR1 is SQVTM and CDR2 is ANQGSEA. CDR3 bases: TGCAGCATCCGGGACGGCGGCCAAGAGACCCAGTACTTC. Translating gives CSIRDGGQETQYF.

A few counts support this clonotype. This CDR3 is CASSPSRSGANTDTQYF. As DNA, the CDR3 is TGTGCCAGCAGTCCCTCTCGGAGCGGGGCCAACACAGATACGCAGTATTTT. V usage is TRBV27 and J usage is TRBJ2-3; TRBD2 agrees at 7 bases. After removal of 5 bases from V and 2 bases from J, the junction contained 13 bases not matched to a gene. Germline V gene sequence: CDR1 MNHEY, CDR2 SMNVEV (reference sequence). The CDR3 has 17 residues.

This clonotype was recorded a few times. The DNA of the CDR3 is TGTGCCAGCAGATTCTCAAGGAGCCCGGTTGATGAGCAGTACTTC. Translation: CASRFSRSPVDEQYF. The rearrangement links TRBV7-9 to TRBJ2-5; D is unclear. This CDR3 has 15 amino acids. Per the germline V gene, CDR1 is SEHNR and CDR2 is FQNEAQ (reference sequence). Trimming took 6 bases from V and 11 from J, leaving 25 bases between them.

Note on this clonotype: The junction does not match germline at one end; this may be a read error. This chain connects TRBV10-3 to TRBJ2-7, with D tentatively TRBD1 (5 bases). The germline CDR1 and CDR2 sequences are ENHRY and SYGVKD. This CDR3 is 12 amino acids long. In DNA form, the CDR3 reads TGTGCCATAAGACAGAACTCCTGCGAGCAGTACTTC. Its protein product is CAIRQNSCEQYF.

This clonotype has ten or more counts. V and J are TRBV12-3 or TRBV12-4 and TRBJ1-4; 8 bases align to TRBD1. V was clipped by 5 bases and J by 2 bases; unmatched bases: 4. This CDR3 is 15 amino acids long. CDR3 nucleotide sequence: TGTGCCAGCAGTACCAGACAGGGGACTAATGAAAAACTGTTTTTT. Translating it yields CASSTRQGTNEKLFF.

The CDR3 loop reads CATRLAGSNGELFF. The CDR3 region has the DNA TGTGCCACCCGACTAGCGGGGTCGAATGGGGAGCTGTTTTTT. J is TRBJ2-2 and V is TRBV6-5; 11 bases agree with TRBD2. Trimming cost V 10 bases and J 8 bases; bases outside gene matches: 9. The CDR3 extends over 14 amino acids. CDR1 is MNHEY, CDR2 SVGAGI, per germline.

This chain connects TRBV5-5 to TRBJ1-1; TRBD1 matches 10 bases. V shed 3 bases, J shed 7 bases, and the junction held 9 bases outside the gene matches. The CDR3 is 15 residues long. From germline, CDR1 is SGHKS and CDR2 YYEKEE (reference sequence). The CDR3 DNA reads as TGTGCCAGCAGCTACGGACAGGGGGGAATGAGTGAAGCTTTCTTT. It specifies CASSYGQGGMSEAFF. The variable domain in full, completed from reference TRBV5-5 and TRBJ1-1, reads DAGVTQSPTHLIKTRGQQVTLRCSPISGHKSVSWYQQVLGQGPQFIFQYYEKEERGRGNFPDRFSARQFPNYSSELNVNALLLGDSALYLCASSYGQGGMSEAFFGQGTRLTVV.

CDR3 residues: CAAPWGSSYNEQFF. The CDR3 DNA sequence: TGTGCCGCCCCGTGGGGTAGCTCCTACAATGAGCAGTTCTTC. The chain combines TRBV28 with TRBJ2-1; D gene uncertain. The CDR3 totals 14 residues. Germline CDR1 MDHEN, CDR2 SYDVKM. V lost 11 bases and J lost 0, with 14 bases in between.

This clonotype was observed a handful of times. J is TRBJ1-2 and V is TRBV12-3 or TRBV12-4; D may be TRBD1 (5 bases). The CDR3 has 13 residues. V was pared by 4 bases and J by 4 bases, with 10 bases between. This CDR3 reads CASSYDSLYGYTF. The CDR3 coding sequence is TGTGCCAGCAGTTATGACAGCCTCTATGGCTACACCTTC.

As to this clonotype: This may stem from a read error, because a much larger clone lies one nucleotide away. The chain links TRBV5-1 to TRBJ2-1; tentative D call: TRBD2 (6 bases). The CDR3 runs to 15 residues. Trimming took 2 bases from V and 5 from J, leaving 14 bases between them. Looked up from germline, CDR1 is SGHRS and CDR2 is YFSETQ. The CDR3 is CASSLGAGSHNEQFF. The CDR3 DNA reads as TGCGCCAGCAGCTTAGGGGCGGGGTCCCACAATGAGCAGTTCTTC.

This clonotype came up a few times. This chain uses TRBV27 with TRBJ1-5, with D possibly matching TRBD1 (5 bases). V lost 0 bases and J 7 bases, leaving 10 bases between the germline ends. CDR3 length: 14 residues. Germline CDR1 reads MNHEY; CDR2 reads SMNVEV (reference sequence). In DNA form, the CDR3 reads TGTGCCAGCAGTTTATCACGGGGGAGGCAGCCCCAGCATTTT. It yields the protein CASSLSRGRQPQHF.

There are a few counts of this clonotype. The J gene is TRBJ1-6, the V gene TRBV6-5; no clear D. Germline CDR1 MNHEY, CDR2 SVGAGI. CDR3 length: 12 amino acids. The V end lost 5 bases, the J end lost 9 bases, and 8 bases lay between the germline ends. In nucleotides, the CDR3 is TGTGCCAGCAGTCCGGGCAGTTCACCCCTCCACTTT. It encodes CASSPGSSPLHF.

This clonotype appeared a few times. V gene TRBV2 combines with J gene TRBJ2-1, with TRBD2 as a possible D gene (6 bases). Germline V lookup: CDR1 SNHLY, CDR2 FYNNEI. Trimming removed 6 bases at V and 5 bases at J, with 14 bases between. The CDR3 runs 14 residues. The CDR3 here is CASRPGLLNNEQFF. In DNA, the CDR3 is TGTGCCAGCAGGCCGGGACTCCTAAACAATGAGCAGTTCTTC.

The V gene is TRBV10-3, the J gene TRBJ1-1, with D possibly being TRBD1 (6 bases). Per the germline V gene, CDR1 is ENHRY and CDR2 is SYGVKD. V was pared by 0 bases and J by 4 bases, with 18 bases between. The CDR3 extends over 17 amino acids. The CDR3 DNA sequence: TGTGCCATCAGTGAGTCGCGCATGGCAAGGGGGTCCACTGAAGCTTTCTTT. This translates into CAISESRMARGSTEAFF.

The chain joins TRBV20-1 to TRBJ1-2, with no clear D. V shed 5 bases and J shed 7 bases, with 11 bases lying between them. CDR1 and CDR2 from the germline V gene are DFQATT and SNEGSKA (reference sequence). The length of the CDR3 is 11 residues. CDR3 protein: CSAGREFGYTF. In DNA form, the CDR3 reads TGCAGTGCTGGGCGGGAATTTGGCTACACCTTC.

This clonotype occurred a few times. V and J are TRBV11-2 and TRBJ2-7; maybe TRBD2 (5 bases). Germline lookup yields CDR1 SGHAT and CDR2 FQNNGV. The CDR3 is 16 residues long. Deletions cut 3 bases from V and 4 bases from J, with 19 bases between. The CDR3 spells CASSFSIGLGGYEQYF. The CDR3 nucleotides are TGTGCCAGCAGCTTTTCGATAGGGTTGGGCGGGTACGAGCAGTACTTC.

The chain employs TRBV7-6 and TRBJ2-7; D uncertain. The germline CDR1 and CDR2 sequences are SGHVS and FNYEAQ. Trimming stripped 2 bases from V and 8 bases from J, with 16 bases between. CDR3 length equals 14 residues. The CDR3 coding sequence is TGTGCCAGCAGCTTATCCTTGACCAACCTACAGCAGTACTTC. It is translated as CASSLSLTNLQQYF.

This chain joins TRBV2 and TRBJ2-5, with TRBD2 matching over 9 bases. The CDR3 is 16 amino acids. J was trimmed by 1 base and V by 2 bases; bases with no gene match: 5. From germline, CDR1 is SNHLY and CDR2 FYNNEI. The CDR3 coding sequence is TGTGCCAGCAGTGAATTAGGACTAGCGAGCCAAGAGACCCAGTACTTC. It translates to CASSELGLASQETQYF.

The chain recombines TRBV3-1 with TRBJ1-1; tentatively, D is TRBD1 (5 bases). Looked up from germline, CDR1 is LGHDT and CDR2 is YNNKEL (reference sequence). The CDR3 consists of 14 residues. The V end was cut by 3 bases, the J end by 6 bases, with 14 bases between. The CDR3 region has the DNA TGTGCCAGCAGCCACTCCGGCGGGGGAGCTGAAGCTTTCTTT. As protein: CASSHSGGGAEAFF.

This clonotype was seen only a few times. The CDR3: CASSSSGTEVETQYF. CDR3 nucleotides: TGTGCCAGCAGCTCGTCCGGGACCGAGGTGGAGACCCAGTACTTC. The V gene is TRBV7-9, the J gene TRBJ2-5; D may match TRBD1 or TRBD2 (5 bases each). V lost 4 bases and J 5 bases, leaving 17 bases between the germline ends. In germline, CDR1 is SEHNR, CDR2 FQNEAQ (reference sequence). The CDR3 has 15 residues.

This rearrangement joins TRBV7-2 to TRBJ2-7, with 7 bases lining up with TRBD2. The ends lost 5 bases at V and 7 bases at J; junction bases unmatched: 20. The germline V gene encodes CDR1 SGHTA and CDR2 FQGNSA. The CDR3 extends over 17 amino acids. The CDR3 loop is CASSQTSGTSSYNEQYF. CDR3 nucleotide sequence: TGTGCCAGCAGCCAGACAAGCGGGACGAGCTCCTACAATGAGCAGTACTTC.